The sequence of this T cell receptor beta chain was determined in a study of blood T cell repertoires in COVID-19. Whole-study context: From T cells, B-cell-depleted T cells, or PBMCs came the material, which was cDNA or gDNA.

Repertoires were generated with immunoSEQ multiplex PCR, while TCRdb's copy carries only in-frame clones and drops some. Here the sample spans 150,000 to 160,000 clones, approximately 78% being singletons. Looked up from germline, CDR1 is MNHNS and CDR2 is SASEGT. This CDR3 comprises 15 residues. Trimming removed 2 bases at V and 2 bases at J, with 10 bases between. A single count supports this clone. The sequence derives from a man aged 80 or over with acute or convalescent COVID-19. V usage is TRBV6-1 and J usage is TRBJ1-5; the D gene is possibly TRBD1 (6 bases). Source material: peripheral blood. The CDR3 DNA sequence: TGTGCCAGCAGTGAACGAGCAGGGGGCAATCAGCCCCAGCATTTT. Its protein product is CASSERAGGNQPQHF.